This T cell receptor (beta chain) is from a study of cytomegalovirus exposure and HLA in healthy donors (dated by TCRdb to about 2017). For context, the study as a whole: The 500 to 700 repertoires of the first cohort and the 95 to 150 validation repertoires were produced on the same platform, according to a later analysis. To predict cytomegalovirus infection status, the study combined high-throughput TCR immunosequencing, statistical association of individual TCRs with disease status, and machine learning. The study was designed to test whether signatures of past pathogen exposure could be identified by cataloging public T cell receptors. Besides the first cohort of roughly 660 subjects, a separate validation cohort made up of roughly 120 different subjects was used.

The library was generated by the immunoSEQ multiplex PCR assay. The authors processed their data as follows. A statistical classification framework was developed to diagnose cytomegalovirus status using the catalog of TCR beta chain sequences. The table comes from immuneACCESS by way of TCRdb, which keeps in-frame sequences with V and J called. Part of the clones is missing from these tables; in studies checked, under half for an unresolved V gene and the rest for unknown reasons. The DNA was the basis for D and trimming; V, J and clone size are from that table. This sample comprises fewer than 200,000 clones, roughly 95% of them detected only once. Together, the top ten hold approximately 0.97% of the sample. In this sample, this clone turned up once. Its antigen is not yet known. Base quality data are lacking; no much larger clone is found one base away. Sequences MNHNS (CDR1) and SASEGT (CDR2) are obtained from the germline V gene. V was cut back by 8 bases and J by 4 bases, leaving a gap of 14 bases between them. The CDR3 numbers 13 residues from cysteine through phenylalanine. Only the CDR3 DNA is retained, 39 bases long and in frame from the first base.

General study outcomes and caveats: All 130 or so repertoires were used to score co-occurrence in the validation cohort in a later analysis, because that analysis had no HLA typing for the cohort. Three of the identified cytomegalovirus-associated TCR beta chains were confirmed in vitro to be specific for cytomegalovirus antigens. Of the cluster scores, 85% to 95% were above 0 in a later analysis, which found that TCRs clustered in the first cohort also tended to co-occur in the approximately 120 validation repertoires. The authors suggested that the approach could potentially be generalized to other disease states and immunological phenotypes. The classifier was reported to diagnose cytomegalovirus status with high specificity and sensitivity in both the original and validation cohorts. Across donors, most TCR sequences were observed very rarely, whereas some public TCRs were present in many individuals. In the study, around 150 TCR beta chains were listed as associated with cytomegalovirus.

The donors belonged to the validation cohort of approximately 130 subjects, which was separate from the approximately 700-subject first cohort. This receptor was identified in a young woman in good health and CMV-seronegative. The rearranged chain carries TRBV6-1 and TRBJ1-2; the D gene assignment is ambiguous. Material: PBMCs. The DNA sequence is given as TGTGCCAGCGGAGCGGTCCTCATCTATGGCTACACCTTC. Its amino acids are CASGAVLIYGYTF.